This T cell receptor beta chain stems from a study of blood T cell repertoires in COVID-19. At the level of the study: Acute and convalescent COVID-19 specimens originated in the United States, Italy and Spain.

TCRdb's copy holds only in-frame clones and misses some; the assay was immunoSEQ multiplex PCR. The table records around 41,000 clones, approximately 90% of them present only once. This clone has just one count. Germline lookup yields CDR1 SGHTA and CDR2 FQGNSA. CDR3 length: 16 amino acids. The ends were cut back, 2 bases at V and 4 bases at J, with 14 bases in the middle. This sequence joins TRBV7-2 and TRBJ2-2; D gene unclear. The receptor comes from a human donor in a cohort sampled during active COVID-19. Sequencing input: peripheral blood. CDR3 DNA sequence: TGTGCCAGCAGCTTACGGAGTCTTAGCAGCACCGGGGAGCTGTTTTTT. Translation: CASSLRSLSSTGELFF.